This entry is about one T cell receptor (beta chain). These data originate in a study of shared clonotypes between healthy human individuals. Assay: immunoSEQ multiplex PCR; the TCRdb copy retains only in-frame clones and omits some. In the table there are 1.5 million to 2.5 million clones, about 95% of which are singletons. Trimming removed 1 base from V and 3 bases from J; junction bases left unmatched: 5. Germline loops: CDR1 MGHDK, CDR2 SYGVNS. This CDR3 has 15 residues. In the naive CD8 group, cells lacked CD45RO and were positively selected for CCR7, so terminally differentiated effector memory CD45RA+ cells were left out.

Sequencing was performed on naive CD8+ T cells sorted from blood. The V gene is TRBV25-1, the J gene TRBJ2-7; 8 bases match TRBD1. The TCR comes from a man between 18 and 29 years old in good health. The CDR3 bases are TGTGCCAGCAGTGAATTTGGGACAGGCTTCTACGAGCAGTACTTC. This encodes CASSEFGTGFYEQYF.